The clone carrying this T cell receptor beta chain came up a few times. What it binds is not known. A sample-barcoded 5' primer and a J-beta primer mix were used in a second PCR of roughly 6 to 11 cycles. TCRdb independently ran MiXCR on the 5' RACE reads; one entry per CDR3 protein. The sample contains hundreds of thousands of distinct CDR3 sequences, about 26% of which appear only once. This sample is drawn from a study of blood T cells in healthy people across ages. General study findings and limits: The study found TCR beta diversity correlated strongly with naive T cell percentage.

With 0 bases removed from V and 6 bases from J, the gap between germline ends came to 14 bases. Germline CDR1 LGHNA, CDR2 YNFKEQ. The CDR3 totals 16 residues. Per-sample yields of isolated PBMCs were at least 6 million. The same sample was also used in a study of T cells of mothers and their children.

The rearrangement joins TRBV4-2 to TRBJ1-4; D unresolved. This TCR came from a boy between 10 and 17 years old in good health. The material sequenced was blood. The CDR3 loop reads CASSQEFRGGDEKLFF. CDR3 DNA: TGTGCCAGCAGCCAAGAGTTCCGGGGAGGAGATGAAAAACTGTTTTTT.